The next 21 T cell receptor beta chains were all read from a single sample in a study of blood T cells in healthy people across ages (dated by TCRdb to about 2015). Library preparation employed 5' RACE. Sequencing instrument: Illumina HiSeq 2500. The second PCR ran for about 7 to 11 cycles and used a J-beta primer mix along with a sample-barcoded 5' primer. TCRdb trimmed public reads at Q25 via fastp, called clones via MiXCR and kept in-frame beta chains. CDR3 protein sequences are deduplicated, and each keeps its most common genes and DNA. Present in this sample are 800,000 to 1,000,000 distinct CDR3 sequences, around 46% of which were seen just once. Jointly, the top ten make up 10% to 15% of the sample. Input material: blood. All receptors derive from a man in his thirties or forties in good health.

This CDR3 is CATALPITEQETQYF. CDR3 nucleotides: TGTGCCACTGCACTGCCGATAACAGAACAAGAGACCCAGTACTTC. The chain uses TRBV28 and TRBJ2-5; D not certain. The CDR3 is 15 residues long. CDR1 is MDHEN, CDR2 SYDVKM, per germline. Deletions cut 10 bases from V and 2 bases from J, with 20 bases between.

The chain joins TRBV7-2 to TRBJ1-2; D call uncertain. This CDR3 has 14 residues. Trimming took off 5 bases at V and 2 bases at J, with 12 bases between the two ends. CDR1 is SGHTA and CDR2 is FQGNSA in the germline V gene. The CDR3 DNA reads TGTGCCAGCAGCGCTCATGGCAGAAACTATGGCTACACCTTC. Amino acid sequence: CASSAHGRNYGYTF.

The chain has TRBV7-2 and TRBJ2-7; weak D call: TRBD2 (6 bases). The germline gives CDR1 SGHTA, CDR2 FQGNSA. The CDR3 consists of 13 residues. The V end lost 11 bases, the J end lost 0 bases, and 14 bases lay between the germline ends. CDR3 amino acids: CAGGVQSSYEQYF. Here the CDR3 DNA reads TGTGCCGGCGGGGTCCAAAGCTCCTACGAGCAGTACTTC.

The table lists this clonotype with a count of one. The chain is built from TRBV27 and TRBJ1-2; no firm D call. The CDR3 covers 15 residues. The germline V gene has CDR1 MNHEY and CDR2 SMNVEV (reference sequence). Trimming stripped 0 bases from V and 1 base from J, with 9 bases between. CDR3 protein: CASSLSLQSNYGYTF. The CDR3 DNA reads as TGTGCCAGCAGTTTATCCCTACAGAGTAACTATGGCTACACCTTC.

The V and J genes are TRBV12-3 or TRBV12-4 and TRBJ1-2; possible D gene TRBD1, 5 bases. V was clipped by 6 bases and J by 8 bases, with 25 bases between them. This CDR3 has 16 residues. This CDR3 reads CASRSGRGRRVGGYTF. The DNA of the CDR3 is TGTGCCAGCAGGTCGGGACGGGGAAGGAGAGTAGGAGGCTACACCTTC.

The gene calls are TRBV27 and TRBJ2-1; the D gene is possibly TRBD1 (6 bases). The ends were cut back, 6 bases at V and 4 bases at J, with 13 bases in the middle. This CDR3 has 14 amino acids. CDR1 is MNHEY and CDR2 is SMNVEV in the germline V gene (reference sequence). CDR3 sequence: CASSTDSAYNEQFF. CDR3 DNA: TGTGCCAGCAGCACGGACAGTGCTTACAATGAGCAGTTCTTC.

V gene TRBV27 combines with J gene TRBJ2-3, with TRBD1 as a possible D gene (5 bases). Germline V gene sequence: CDR1 MNHEY, CDR2 SMNVEV (reference sequence). Trimming shortened V by 5 bases and J by 4 bases, and 16 bases separated the two germline ends. CDR3 size: 15 residues. CDR3 amino acids: CASSALRVPADTQYF. The DNA for the CDR3 is TGTGCCAGCAGTGCCCTCAGGGTTCCGGCAGATACGCAGTATTTT.

This clonotype is a singleton in its sample. The gene calls are TRBV4-2 and TRBJ2-1; 10 bases map to TRBD2. There are 16 residues in the CDR3. From germline, CDR1 is LGHNA and CDR2 YNFKEQ. Trimming took 0 bases from V and 7 from J; bases not matched to a gene: 6. CDR3 nucleotide sequence: TGTGCCAGCAGCCAAGATCCCCGAGCGGGGGGGAATGAGCAGTTCTTC. This codes for CASSQDPRAGGNEQFF.

This clonotype was seen only once. A read error may produce the germline difference seen at one junction end. This chain joins TRBV3-1 and TRBJ1-2; D is ambiguous. There are 12 residues in the CDR3. Looked up from germline, CDR1 is LGHDT and CDR2 is YNNKEL (reference sequence). The CDR3 reads CVSSRMNYGYTF. In DNA, the CDR3 is TGTGTCAGCAGCCGTATGAACTATGGCTACACCTTC. The entire variable domain, with the rest obtained from reference TRBV3-1 and TRBJ1-2, is as follows: DTAVSQTPKYLVTQMGNDKSIKCEQNLGHDTMYWYKQDSKKFLKIMFSYNNKELIINETVPNRFSPKSPDKAHLNLHINSLELGDSAVYFCVSSRMNYGYTFGSGTRLTVV.

CDR3 sequence (DNA): TGCGCCAGCAGCCCGGCGGGCCCCGGCGGGGGCGAGCAGTACTTC. Protein product: CASSPAGPGGGEQYF. The chain links TRBV5-1 to TRBJ2-7, with TRBD2 matching 7 bases. CDR1 and CDR2 (germline): SGHRS, YFSETQ. With V trimmed by 4 bases and J by 6 bases, 13 bases remained unmatched. This CDR3 is built from 15 residues.

There are a few counts of this clonotype. The chain uses TRBV7-8 and TRBJ1-5; TRBD1 matches 7 bases. CDR3 length equals 15 residues. After removal of 5 bases from V and 5 bases from J, the junction contained 9 bases not matched to a gene. Per the germline V gene, CDR1 is SGHVS and CDR2 is FQNEAQ. Here the CDR3 DNA reads TGTGCCAGCAGCAAGGGGACAGTCGTCGATCAGCCCCAGCATTTT. Amino acids: CASSKGTVVDQPQHF.

As regards this clonotype: The junction differs from germline at one of its ends, possibly a read error. The V and J genes are TRBV7-7 and TRBJ2-2; either TRBD1 or TRBD2 may fit D (5 bases each). The CDR3 loop spans 15 amino acids. In germline, CDR1 is SSHAT, CDR2 FNYEAQ (reference sequence). The CDR3 loop is CASSPGPSSAGELFF. The CDR3 region has the DNA TGTGCTAGCAGCCCGGGACCATCGTCGGCCGGGGAGCTGTTTTTT.

The chain has TRBV12-3 or TRBV12-4 and TRBJ2-3; 9 nucleotides line up with TRBD2. The CDR3 consists of 18 residues. J was trimmed by 2 bases and V by 6 bases; bases with no gene match: 15. This CDR3 is CASSPSGGHHIDTDTQYF. CDR3 in DNA: TGTGCCAGCAGCCCAAGCGGGGGGCATCACATCGACACAGATACGCAGTATTTT.

The gene calls are TRBV6-2 or TRBV6-3 and TRBJ1-5, with 9 bases that match TRBD1. The germline V gene has CDR1 MNHEY and CDR2 SVGEGT. Germline trimming cut 5 bases from V and 4 bases from J; bases unmatched to any gene: 9. The CDR3 contains 16 residues. CDR3 DNA sequence: TGTGCCAGCAGTCCTTCGGGGACAGGGCTAAATCAGCCCCAGCATTTT. Translated: CASSPSGTGLNQPQHF.

This clonotype appeared once. The chain couples TRBV4-1 to TRBJ1-2, with no clear D. Germline CDR1 and CDR2: MGHRA and YSYEKL. This CDR3 is 14 amino acids long. Deletions cut 3 bases from V and 1 base from J, with 9 bases between. CDR3 in amino acids: CASSHLEDNYGYTF. The CDR3 DNA is TGCGCCAGCAGCCACCTCGAAGATAACTATGGCTACACCTTC.

As concerns this clonotype: A much larger clonotype is one base distant, so this may be a read error. The genes are TRBV4-2 and TRBJ2-7, with D hard to call. Germline V lookup: CDR1 LGHNA, CDR2 YNFKEQ. This CDR3 spans 14 amino acids. Trimming took off 1 base at V and 3 bases at J, with 10 bases between the two ends. CDR3 sequence reads: CASSQGTKNYEQYF. DNA for the CDR3: TGTGCCAGCAGCCAAGGGACGAAGAACTACGAGCAGTACTTC.

Only a few counts were recorded for this clonotype. This rearrangement joins TRBV7-9 to TRBJ1-1; D is unresolved. Per germline, CDR1 SEHNR and CDR2 FQNEAQ (reference sequence). The CDR3 consists of 11 residues. V was pared by 8 bases and J by 5 bases, with 9 bases between. Written as DNA, the CDR3 is TGTGCCAGCTGGTGGGATACTGAAGCTTTCTTT. It translates to CASWWDTEAFF.

This clonotype occurred once. V gene TRBV28 combines with J gene TRBJ2-1; maybe TRBD1 (5 bases). This CDR3 has 17 amino acids. Germline lookup yields CDR1 MDHEN and CDR2 SYDVKM. Trimming took off 3 bases at V and 3 bases at J, with 18 bases between the two ends. CDR3 coding DNA: TGTGCCAGCAGTTTTTCCCGCAGGGAAGTTCGCTACAATGAGCAGTTCTTC. Translating it yields CASSFSRREVRYNEQFF.

This clonotype was found a few times. This chain joins TRBV4-1 and TRBJ1-5, with 7 bases matching TRBD1. The CDR3 length is 15 residues. V lost 3 bases and J lost 0; bases outside the gene matches: 2. The germline V gene has CDR1 MGHRA and CDR2 YSYEKL. This chain's CDR3 is CASSQGQYSNQPQHF. The CDR3, as DNA: TGCGCCAGCAGCCAGGGACAGTATAGCAATCAGCCCCAGCATTTT.

This clonotype was seen a few times. The chain combines TRBV6-5 with TRBJ2-7; no clear D. Trimming shortened V by 1 base and J by 0 bases, and 10 bases separated the two germline ends. This CDR3 contains 15 residues. Germline CDR1 and CDR2: MNHEY and SVGAGI. The CDR3 sequence is CASSYFSHSSYEQYF. The DNA for the CDR3 is TGTGCCAGCAGTTACTTCAGTCACAGCTCCTACGAGCAGTACTTC.

In this sample, this clonotype turned up a few times. The genes are TRBV29-1 and TRBJ2-7; perhaps TRBD1 as D (6 bases). The J call may be incorrect, as the DNA end agrees better with TRBJ2-5. CDR1 and CDR2 (germline): SQVTM, ANQGSEA. The CDR3 is 14 residues long. CDR3 bases: TGCAGCGTTGAAGTTGAGACAGGAAGGGAGACCCAGTACTTC. This sequence encodes CSVEVETGRETQYF.